The TCR beta chain under discussion was sequenced for a study of OX40 agonist ivuxolimab in advanced cancers. Study as a whole: The patients' treatment was ivuxolimab, an agonistic anti-OX40 (CD134) antibody. Ivuxolimab, which patients received intravenously every 2 weeks, was dosed at 0.01 to 10 mg/kg.

Findings and limits, study-wide: The authors also found low normalized T-cell clonal expansion in some nonresponders.

From germline, CDR1 is SGHVS and CDR2 FQNEAQ. V was clipped by 3 bases and J by 0 bases; unmatched bases: 7. The CDR3 is made up of 16 amino acids. Details on this clone: Its antigen is as yet unknown.

Generated by immunoSEQ multiplex PCR, the TCRdb table keeps only in-frame clones and is missing some. In the table there are about 43,000 clones, 85% to 95% of which are singletons. Autoimmune disease history or systemic immunosuppression led to patient exclusion. The genes are TRBV7-8 and TRBJ1-2; 7 bases are shared with TRBD1. The sample here was CD4+ or CD8+ T cells sorted from blood, taken in a trial of the OX40 agonist ivuxolimab. The source is an adult with an advanced solid tumor such as melanoma, head and neck, liver or kidney cancer. The CDR3 loop is CASSLRQDRSNYGYTF. The DNA for the CDR3 is TGTGCCAGCAGCTTGCGTCAGGACAGGTCTAACTATGGCTACACCTTC.